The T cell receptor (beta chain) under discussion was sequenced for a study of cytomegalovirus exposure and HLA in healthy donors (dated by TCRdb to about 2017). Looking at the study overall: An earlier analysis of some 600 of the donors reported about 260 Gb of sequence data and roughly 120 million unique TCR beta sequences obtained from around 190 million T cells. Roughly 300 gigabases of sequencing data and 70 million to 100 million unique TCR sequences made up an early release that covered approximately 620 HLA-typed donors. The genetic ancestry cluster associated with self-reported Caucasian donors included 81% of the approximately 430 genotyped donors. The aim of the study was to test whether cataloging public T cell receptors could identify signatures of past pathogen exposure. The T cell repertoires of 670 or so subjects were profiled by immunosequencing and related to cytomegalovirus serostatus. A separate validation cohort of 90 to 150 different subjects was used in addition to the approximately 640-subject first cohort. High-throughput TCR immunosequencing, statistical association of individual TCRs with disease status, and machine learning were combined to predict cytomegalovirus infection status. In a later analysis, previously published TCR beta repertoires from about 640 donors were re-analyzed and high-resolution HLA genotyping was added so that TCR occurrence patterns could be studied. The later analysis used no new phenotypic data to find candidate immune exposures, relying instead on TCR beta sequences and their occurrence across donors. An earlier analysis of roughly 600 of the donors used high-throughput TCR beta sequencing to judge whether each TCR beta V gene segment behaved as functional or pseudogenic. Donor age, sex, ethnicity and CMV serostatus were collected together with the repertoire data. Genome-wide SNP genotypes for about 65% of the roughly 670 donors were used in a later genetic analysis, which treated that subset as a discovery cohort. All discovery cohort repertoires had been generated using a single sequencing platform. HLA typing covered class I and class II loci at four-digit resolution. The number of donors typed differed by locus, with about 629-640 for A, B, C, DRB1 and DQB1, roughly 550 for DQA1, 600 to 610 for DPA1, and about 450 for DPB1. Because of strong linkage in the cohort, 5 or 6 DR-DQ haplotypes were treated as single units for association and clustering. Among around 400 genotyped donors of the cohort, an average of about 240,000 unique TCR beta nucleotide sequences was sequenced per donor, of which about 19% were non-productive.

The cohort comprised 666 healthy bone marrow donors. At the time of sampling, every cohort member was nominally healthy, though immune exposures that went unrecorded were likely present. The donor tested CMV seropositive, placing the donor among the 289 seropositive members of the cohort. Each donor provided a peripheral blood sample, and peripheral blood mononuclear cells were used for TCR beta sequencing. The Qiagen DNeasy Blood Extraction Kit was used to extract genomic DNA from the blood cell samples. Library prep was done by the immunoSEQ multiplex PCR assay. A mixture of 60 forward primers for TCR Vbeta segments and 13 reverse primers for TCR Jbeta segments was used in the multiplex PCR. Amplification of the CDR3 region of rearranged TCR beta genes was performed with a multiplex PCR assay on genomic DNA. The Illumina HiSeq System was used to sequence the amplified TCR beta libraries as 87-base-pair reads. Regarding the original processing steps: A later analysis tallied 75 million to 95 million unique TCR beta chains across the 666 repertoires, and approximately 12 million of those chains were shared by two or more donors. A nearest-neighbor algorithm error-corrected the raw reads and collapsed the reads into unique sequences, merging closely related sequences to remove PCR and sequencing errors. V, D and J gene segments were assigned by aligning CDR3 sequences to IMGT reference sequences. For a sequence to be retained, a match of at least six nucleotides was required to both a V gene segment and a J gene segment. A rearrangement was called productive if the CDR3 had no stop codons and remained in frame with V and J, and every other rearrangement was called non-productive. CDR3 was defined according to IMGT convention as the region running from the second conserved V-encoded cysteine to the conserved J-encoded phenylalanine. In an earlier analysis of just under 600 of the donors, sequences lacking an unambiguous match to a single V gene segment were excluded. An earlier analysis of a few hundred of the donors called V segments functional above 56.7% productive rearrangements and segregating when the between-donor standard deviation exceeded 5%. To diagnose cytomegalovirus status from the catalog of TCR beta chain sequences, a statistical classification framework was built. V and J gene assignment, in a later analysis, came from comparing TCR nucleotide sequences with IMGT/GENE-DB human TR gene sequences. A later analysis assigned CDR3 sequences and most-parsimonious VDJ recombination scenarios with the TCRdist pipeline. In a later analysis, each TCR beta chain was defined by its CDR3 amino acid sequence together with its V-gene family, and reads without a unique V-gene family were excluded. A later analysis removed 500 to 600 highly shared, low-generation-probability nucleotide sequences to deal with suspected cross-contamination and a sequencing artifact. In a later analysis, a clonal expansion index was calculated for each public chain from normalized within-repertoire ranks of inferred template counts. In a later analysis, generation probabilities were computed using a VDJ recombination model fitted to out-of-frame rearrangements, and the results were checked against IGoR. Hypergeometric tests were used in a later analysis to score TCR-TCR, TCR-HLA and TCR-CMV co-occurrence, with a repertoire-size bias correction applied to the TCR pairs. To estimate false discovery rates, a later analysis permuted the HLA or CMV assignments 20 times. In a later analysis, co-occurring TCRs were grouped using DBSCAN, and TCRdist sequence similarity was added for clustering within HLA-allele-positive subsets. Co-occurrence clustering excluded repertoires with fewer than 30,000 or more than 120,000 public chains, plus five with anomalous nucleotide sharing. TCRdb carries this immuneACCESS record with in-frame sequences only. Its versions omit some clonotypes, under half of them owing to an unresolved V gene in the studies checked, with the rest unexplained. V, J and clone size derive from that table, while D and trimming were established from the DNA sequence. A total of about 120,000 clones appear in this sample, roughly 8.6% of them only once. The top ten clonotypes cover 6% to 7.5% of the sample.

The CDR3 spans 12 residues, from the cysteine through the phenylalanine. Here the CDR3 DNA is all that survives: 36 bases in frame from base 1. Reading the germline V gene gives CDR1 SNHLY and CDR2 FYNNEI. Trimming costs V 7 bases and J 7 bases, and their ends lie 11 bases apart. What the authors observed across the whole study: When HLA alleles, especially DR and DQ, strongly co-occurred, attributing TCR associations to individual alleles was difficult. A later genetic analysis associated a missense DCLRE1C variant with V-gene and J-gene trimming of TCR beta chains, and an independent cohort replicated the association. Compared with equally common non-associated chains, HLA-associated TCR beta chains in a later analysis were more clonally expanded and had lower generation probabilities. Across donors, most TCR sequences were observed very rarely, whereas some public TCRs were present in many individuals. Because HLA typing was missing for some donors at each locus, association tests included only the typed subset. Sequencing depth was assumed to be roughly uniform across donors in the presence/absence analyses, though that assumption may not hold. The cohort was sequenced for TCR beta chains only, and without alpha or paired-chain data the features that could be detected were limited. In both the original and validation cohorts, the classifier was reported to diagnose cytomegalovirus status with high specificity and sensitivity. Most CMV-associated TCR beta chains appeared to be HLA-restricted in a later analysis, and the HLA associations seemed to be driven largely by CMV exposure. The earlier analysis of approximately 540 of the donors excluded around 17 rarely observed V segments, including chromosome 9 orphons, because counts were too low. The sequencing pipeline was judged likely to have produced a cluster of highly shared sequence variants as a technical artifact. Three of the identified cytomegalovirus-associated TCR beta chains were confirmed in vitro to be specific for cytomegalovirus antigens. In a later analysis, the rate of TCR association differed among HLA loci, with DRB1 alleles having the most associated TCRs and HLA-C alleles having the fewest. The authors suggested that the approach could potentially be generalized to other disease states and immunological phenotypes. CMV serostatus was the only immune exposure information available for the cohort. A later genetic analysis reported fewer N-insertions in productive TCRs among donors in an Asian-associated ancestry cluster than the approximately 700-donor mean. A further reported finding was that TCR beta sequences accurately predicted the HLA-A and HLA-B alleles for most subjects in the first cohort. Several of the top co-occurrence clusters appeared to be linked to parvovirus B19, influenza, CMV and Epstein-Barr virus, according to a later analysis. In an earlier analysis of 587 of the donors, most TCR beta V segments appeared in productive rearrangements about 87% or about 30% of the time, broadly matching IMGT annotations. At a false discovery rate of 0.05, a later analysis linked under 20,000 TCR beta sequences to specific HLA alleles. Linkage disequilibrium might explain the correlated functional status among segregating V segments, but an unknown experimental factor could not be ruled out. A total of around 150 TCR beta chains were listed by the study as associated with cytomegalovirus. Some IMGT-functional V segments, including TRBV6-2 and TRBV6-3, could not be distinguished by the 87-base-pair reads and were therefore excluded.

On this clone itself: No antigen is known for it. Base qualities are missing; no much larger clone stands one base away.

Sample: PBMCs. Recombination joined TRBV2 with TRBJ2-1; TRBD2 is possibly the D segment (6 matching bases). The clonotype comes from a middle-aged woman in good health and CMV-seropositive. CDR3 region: CASKLGGNEQFF. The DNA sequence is TGTGCCAGCAAGTTGGGGGGTAATGAGCAGTTCTTC.